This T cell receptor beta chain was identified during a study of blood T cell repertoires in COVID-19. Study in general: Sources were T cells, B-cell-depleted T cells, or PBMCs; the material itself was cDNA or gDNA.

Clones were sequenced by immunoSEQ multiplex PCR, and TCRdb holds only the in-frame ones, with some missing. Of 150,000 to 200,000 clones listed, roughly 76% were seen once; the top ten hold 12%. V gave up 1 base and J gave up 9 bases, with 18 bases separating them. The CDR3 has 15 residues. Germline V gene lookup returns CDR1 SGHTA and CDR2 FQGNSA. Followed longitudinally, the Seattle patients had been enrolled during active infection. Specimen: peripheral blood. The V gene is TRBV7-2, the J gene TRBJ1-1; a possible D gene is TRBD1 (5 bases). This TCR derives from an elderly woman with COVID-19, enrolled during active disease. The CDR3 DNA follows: TGTGCCAGCAGCTTAGAAAGGCGGGGGACGGGCCAAGCTTTCTTT. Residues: CASSLERRGTGQAFF.